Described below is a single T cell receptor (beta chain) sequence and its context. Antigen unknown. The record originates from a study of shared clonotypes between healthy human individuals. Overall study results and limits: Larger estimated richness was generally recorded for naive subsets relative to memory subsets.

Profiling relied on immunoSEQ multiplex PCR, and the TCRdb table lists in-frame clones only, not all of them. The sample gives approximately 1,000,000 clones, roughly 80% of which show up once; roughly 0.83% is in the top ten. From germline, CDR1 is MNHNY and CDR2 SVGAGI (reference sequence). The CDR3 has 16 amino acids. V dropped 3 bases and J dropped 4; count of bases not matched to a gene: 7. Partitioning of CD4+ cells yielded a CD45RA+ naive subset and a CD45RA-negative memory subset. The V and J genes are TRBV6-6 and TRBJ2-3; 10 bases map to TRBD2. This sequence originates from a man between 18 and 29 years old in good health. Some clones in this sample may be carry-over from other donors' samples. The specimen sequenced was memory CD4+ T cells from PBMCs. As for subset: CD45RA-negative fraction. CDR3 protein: CASSYGLAGAPDTQYF. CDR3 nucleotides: TGTGCCAGCAGTTATGGTCTAGCGGGAGCCCCAGATACGCAGTATTTT.